The 10 T cell receptor beta chains listed next were all sequenced from one sample in a study of cytomegalovirus exposure and HLA in healthy donors. This PCR relied on a set of 60 Vbeta primers and 13 Jbeta primers. Sequencing was performed with immunoSEQ multiplex PCR; in TCRdb, only in-frame clones are kept and a portion is missing. This table holds under 150,000 clones. Sequencing used PBMCs. These receptors were collected from a woman aged 35 to 49 in good health and CMV-seronegative.

V is TRBV15 and J is TRBJ1-2, with 8 bases lining up with TRBD1. The CDR3 runs 15 residues. Unmatched junction bases numbered 4, after V lost 0 bases and J lost 4 bases. Germline V gene data show CDR1 as LNHNV and CDR2 as YYDKDF (reference sequence). The CDR3 region is CATSRDMDRAYGYTF. The CDR3 DNA sequence: TGTGCCACCAGCAGAGATATGGACAGGGCCTATGGCTACACCTTC.

The chain has TRBV12-5 and TRBJ2-5, with 13 nucleotides matching TRBD2. CDR3 length: 16 residues. Germline CDR1 and CDR2: LGHNT and FRNRAP. V lost 6 bases to trimming and J lost 4 bases; unmatched junction nucleotides: 8. Here the CDR3 DNA reads TGTGCTAGTGGCAGCGGACTAGCGGGGGCCCCAGAGACCCAGTACTTC. It encodes CASGSGLAGAPETQYF.

The chain carries TRBV7-8 and TRBJ1-1; perhaps TRBD1 as D (5 bases). The V gene lost 5 bases and the J gene lost 6 bases, with 22 bases spanning the gap. CDR1 is SGHVS, CDR2 FQNEAQ, per germline. CDR3 length equals 16 residues. CDR3: CASSGTGTTLTSEAFF. CDR3 nucleotide sequence: TGTGCCAGCAGCGGGACCGGGACTACTCTAACTTCTGAAGCTTTCTTT.

This chain joins TRBV15 and TRBJ1-5; the match to TRBD1 covers 10 bases. Germline V lookup: CDR1 LNHNV, CDR2 YYDKDF (reference sequence). This CDR3 region has 17 residues. V lost 1 base and J lost 0; bases outside the gene matches: 3. CDR3 residues: CATSRGGQGISNQPQHF. The DNA of the CDR3 is TGTGCCACCAGCAGAGGGGGACAGGGGATTAGCAATCAGCCCCAGCATTTT.

The chain carries TRBV10-3 and TRBJ2-3; tentatively, D is TRBD2 (7 bases). This CDR3 has 15 residues. Germline V lookup: CDR1 ENHRY, CDR2 SYGVKD. Trimming removed 3 bases from V and 6 bases from J, with 16 bases in between. Written as DNA, the CDR3 is TGTGCCATCAGTGATCCCGCGGGGGCCGGGGATACGCAGTATTTT. Translation: CAISDPAGAGDTQYF.

The chain couples TRBV10-3 to TRBJ2-3; 9 bases line up with TRBD1. The germline V gene encodes CDR1 ENHRY and CDR2 SYGVKD. V gave up 2 bases and J gave up 0 bases; unmatched junction bases: 3. This CDR3 is built from 16 residues. CDR3 amino acids: CAISERGTGSTDTQYF. The CDR3 DNA follows: TGTGCCATCAGTGAGCGCGGGACAGGGAGCACAGATACGCAGTATTTT.

This rearrangement joins TRBV6-5 to TRBJ1-2; D is possibly TRBD1 (6 bases). Germline V gene data show CDR1 as MNHEY and CDR2 as SVGAGI. V shed 6 bases and J shed 7 bases, with 18 bases lying between them. This CDR3 comprises 14 residues. CDR3 protein: CASRFTRGGGGYTF. CDR3 DNA sequence: TGTGCCAGCAGATTTACCAGGGGTGGAGGTGGCTACACCTTC.

The chain uses TRBV28 and TRBJ2-1, with a possible D match to TRBD2 (6 bases). The CDR3 extends over 14 amino acids. Deletions cut 10 bases from V and 7 bases from J, with 20 bases between. Germline V lookup: CDR1 MDHEN, CDR2 SYDVKM. CDR3 coding DNA: TGTGCCACCAAACGACAGCCCCGGGAGAATGAGCAGTTCTTC. This encodes CATKRQPRENEQFF.

The V and J genes are TRBV4-3 and TRBJ2-7; 9 bases map to TRBD1. The germline gives CDR1 LGHNA, CDR2 YSLEER. The CDR3 contains 15 residues. The J segment lost 6 bases and the V segment lost 4 bases, leaving 10 bases of the junction unmatched. The DNA of the CDR3 is TGCGCCAGCAGCCCGGGGGACAGGGAATCTGGCGAGCAGTACTTC. This codes for CASSPGDRESGEQYF.

This rearrangement joins TRBV7-3 to TRBJ1-1, with TRBD1 as a possible D gene (6 bases). V lost 5 bases and J 6 bases, leaving 16 bases between the germline ends. The length of the CDR3 is 14 residues. Per the germline V gene, CDR1 is SGHTA and CDR2 is FQGTGA. CDR3 residues: CASSLQGRGSEAFF. Written as DNA, the CDR3 is TGTGCCAGCAGCCTACAGGGCCGTGGCTCTGAAGCTTTCTTT.